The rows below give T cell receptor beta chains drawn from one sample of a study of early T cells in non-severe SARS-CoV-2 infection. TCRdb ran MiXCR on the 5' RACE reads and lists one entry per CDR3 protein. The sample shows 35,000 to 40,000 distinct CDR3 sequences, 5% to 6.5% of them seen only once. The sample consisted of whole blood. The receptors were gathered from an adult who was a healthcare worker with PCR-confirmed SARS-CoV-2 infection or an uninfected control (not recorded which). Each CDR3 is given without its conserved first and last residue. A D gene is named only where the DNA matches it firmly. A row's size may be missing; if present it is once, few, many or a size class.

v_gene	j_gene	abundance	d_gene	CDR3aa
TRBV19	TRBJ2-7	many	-	ASSPGTTYEQY
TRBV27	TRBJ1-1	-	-	ASSSPPLGAF
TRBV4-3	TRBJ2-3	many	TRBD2	ASSQESRAGGFADTQY
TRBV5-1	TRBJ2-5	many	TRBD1	ASSPGQPAETQY
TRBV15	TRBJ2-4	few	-	ATSRDTGGGFLDIQY
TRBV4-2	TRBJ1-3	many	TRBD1	ASSQEGTDFGNTIY
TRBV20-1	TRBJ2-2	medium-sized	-	SARHYTGELF
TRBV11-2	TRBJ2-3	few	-	ASTLGRPTDTQY
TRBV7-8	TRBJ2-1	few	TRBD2	ASSPLGGSYNEQF
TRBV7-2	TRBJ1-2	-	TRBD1	ASRPGQGAYGYT
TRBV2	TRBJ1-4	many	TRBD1	ASSEGRQGAATNEKLF
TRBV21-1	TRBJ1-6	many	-	ASSTRLYRGGNSPLH
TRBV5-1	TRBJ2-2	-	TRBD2	ASSPRGDLNTGELF
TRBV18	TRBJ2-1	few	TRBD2	ASSPRIRTSGPYNEQF
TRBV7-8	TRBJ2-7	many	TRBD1	ASSGTGNVGAYEQY
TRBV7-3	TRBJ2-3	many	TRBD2	ASSWGTSSTDTQY
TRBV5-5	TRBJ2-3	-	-	ASSLGGARDTQY
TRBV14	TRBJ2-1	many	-	ASSLRRTPIGGQF
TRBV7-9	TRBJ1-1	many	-	ASSPYVGTRNTEAF
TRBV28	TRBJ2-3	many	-	ASLTGATSTDTQY
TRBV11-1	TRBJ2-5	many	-	ASSGGLLETQY
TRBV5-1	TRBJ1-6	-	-	ASSLVGVDFSPLH
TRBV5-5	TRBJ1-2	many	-	ASSLMYDSPNYGYT
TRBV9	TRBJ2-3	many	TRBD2	ASSASGGLSDTQY
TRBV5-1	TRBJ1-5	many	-	ASSREGVAAQYSNQPQH
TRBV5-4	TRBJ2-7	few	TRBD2	ASSPLPSGAFYEQY
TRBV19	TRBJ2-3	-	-	ASSMGHRDTQY
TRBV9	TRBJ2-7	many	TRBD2	ASSLGTSGSAYEQY
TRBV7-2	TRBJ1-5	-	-	ASSFPPSNQPQH
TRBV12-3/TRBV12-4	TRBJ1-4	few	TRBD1	ASSLAATGLF
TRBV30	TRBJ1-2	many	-	AWRSTQGSYGYT
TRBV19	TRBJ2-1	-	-	ASGLGGNFYNEQF
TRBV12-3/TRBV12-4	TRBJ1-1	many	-	ASSPRSMNTEAF